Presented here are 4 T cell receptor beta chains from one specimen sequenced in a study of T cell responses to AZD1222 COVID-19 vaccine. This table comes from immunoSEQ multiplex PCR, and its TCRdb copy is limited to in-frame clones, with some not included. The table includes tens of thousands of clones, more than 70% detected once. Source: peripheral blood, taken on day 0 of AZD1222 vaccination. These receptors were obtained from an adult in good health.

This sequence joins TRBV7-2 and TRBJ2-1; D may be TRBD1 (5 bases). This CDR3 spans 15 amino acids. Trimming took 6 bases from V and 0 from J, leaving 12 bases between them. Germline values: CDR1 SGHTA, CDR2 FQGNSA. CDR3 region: CASSLTAISYNEQFF. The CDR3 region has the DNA TGTGCCAGCAGTCTGACAGCGATCTCCTACAATGAGCAGTTCTTC.

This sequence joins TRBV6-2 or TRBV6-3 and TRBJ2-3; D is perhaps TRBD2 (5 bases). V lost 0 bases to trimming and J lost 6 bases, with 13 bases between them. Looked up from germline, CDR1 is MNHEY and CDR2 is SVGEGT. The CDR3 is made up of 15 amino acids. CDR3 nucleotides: TGTGCCAGCAGTTACTCGCCTAGCCTGGAGGATACGCAGTATTTT. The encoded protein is CASSYSPSLEDTQYF.

CDR3 bases: TGTGCCTGGAAATTCTACCGGGACCGAAACACTGAAGCTTTCTTT. Translation: CAWKFYRDRNTEAFF. The rearrangement joins TRBV30 to TRBJ1-1, with D perhaps TRBD1 (5 bases). Germline CDR1 and CDR2: GTSNPN and SVGIG (reference sequence). The V end was cut by 4 bases, the J end by 2 bases, with 17 bases between. This CDR3 is built from 15 residues.

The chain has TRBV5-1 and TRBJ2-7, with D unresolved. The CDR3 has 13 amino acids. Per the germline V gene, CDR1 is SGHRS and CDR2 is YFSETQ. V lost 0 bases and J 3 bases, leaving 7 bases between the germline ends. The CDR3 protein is CASSLARFYEQYF. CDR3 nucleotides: TGCGCCAGCAGCTTGGCCAGGTTCTACGAGCAGTACTTC.